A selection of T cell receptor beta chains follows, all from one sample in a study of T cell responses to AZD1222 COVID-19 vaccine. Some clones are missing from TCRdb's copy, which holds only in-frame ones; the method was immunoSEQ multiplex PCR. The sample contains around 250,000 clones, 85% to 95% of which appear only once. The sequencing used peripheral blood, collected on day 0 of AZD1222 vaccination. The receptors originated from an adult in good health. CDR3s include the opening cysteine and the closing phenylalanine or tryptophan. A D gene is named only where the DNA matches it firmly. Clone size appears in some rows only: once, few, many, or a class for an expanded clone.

CDR3: CATSRDRGPNTEAFF
DNA: TGTGCCACCAGCAGAGATCGGGGCCCGAACACTGAAGCTTTCTTT
J: TRBJ1-1
D: NA
size: NA
V: TRBV15

CDR3: CASSPTGGRDSPLHF
DNA: TGTGCCAGCAGCCCCACGGGGGGGAGGGATTCACCCCTCCACTTT
J: TRBJ1-6
D: NA
size: once
V: TRBV3-1/TRBV3-2

CDR3: CASSPTGGAYEQYF
DNA: TGTGCCAGCAGCCCGACAGGCGGAGCCTACGAGCAGTACTTC
J: TRBJ2-7
D: NA
size: NA
V: TRBV3-1/TRBV3-2

CDR3: CASSFGRGRGEQFF
DNA: TGTGCCAGCAGCTTCGGCAGGGGGCGGGGTGAGCAGTTCTTC
J: TRBJ2-1
D: TRBD1
size: NA
V: TRBV11-3

CDR3: CASIASDSEDEQFF
DNA: TGCGCCAGCATCGCTAGCGATTCCGAGGATGAGCAGTTCTTC
J: TRBJ2-1
D: NA
size: NA
V: TRBV5-1

CDR3: CASSIRQFNEQFF
DNA: TGTGCCAGTAGTATCCGACAGTTCAATGAGCAGTTCTTC
J: TRBJ2-1
D: NA
size: once
V: TRBV19

CDR3: CASSRGGTGLTGELFF
DNA: TGTGCCAGCAGCCGGGGGGGGACAGGGCTCACCGGGGAGCTGTTTTTT
J: TRBJ2-2
D: NA
size: NA
V: TRBV7-2

CDR3: CASSLSRGPNIQYF
DNA: TGTGCCAGCAGCTTATCGCGCGGGCCAAACATTCAGTACTTC
J: TRBJ2-4
D: NA
size: NA
V: TRBV7-2

CDR3: CASSPYLNEQYF
DNA: TGTGCCAGCAGTCCTTATCTGAACGAGCAGTACTTC
J: TRBJ2-7
D: NA
size: NA
V: TRBV28

CDR3: CASSLDGTSGQETQYF
DNA: TGCGCCAGCAGCTTGGACGGGACTAGCGGCCAAGAGACCCAGTACTTC
J: TRBJ2-5
D: TRBD2
size: NA
V: TRBV5-1

CDR3: CASGQGSGSADTQYF
DNA: TGTGCCAGCGGTCAGGGTAGCGGGAGCGCAGATACGCAGTATTTT
J: TRBJ2-3
D: TRBD2
size: NA
V: TRBV4-2

CDR3: CASIPGTVNPGELFF
DNA: TGTGCCAGTATCCCTGGGACCGTGAATCCCGGGGAGCTGTTTTTT
J: TRBJ2-2
D: NA
size: NA
V: TRBV19

CDR3: CASGLGGLVGAFF
DNA: TGTGCTAGTGGTTTGGGAGGGTTGGTCGGAGCTTTCTTT
J: TRBJ1-1
D: NA
size: NA
V: TRBV12-5

CDR3: CASSPGLAGGYEQYF
DNA: TGTGCCAGTAGCCCGGGTTTGGCAGGGGGCTACGAGCAGTACTTC
J: TRBJ2-7
D: TRBD1
size: NA
V: TRBV19

CDR3: CASSLGRTEAFF
DNA: TGTGCCAGCAGCCTCGGACGCACTGAAGCTTTCTTT
J: TRBJ1-1
D: NA
size: NA
V: TRBV2

CDR3: CASSLSLAGAGSYNEQFF
DNA: TGTGCCAGCAGCCTCTCGCTAGCGGGAGCGGGGTCCTACAATGAGCAGTTCTTC
J: TRBJ2-1
D: TRBD2
size: once
V: TRBV5-5

CDR3: CASRPNTDTQYF
DNA: TGTGCCAGCAGACCTAACACAGATACGCAGTATTTT
J: TRBJ2-3
D: NA
size: once
V: TRBV2

CDR3: CASNLDGDSNQPQHF
DNA: TGTGCCAGCAATTTGGACGGGGATAGCAATCAGCCCCAGCATTTT
J: TRBJ1-5
D: NA
size: NA
V: TRBV6-1

CDR3: CAISEGRPRRNTEAFF
DNA: TGTGCCATCAGTGAGGGCAGGCCTCGCCGGAACACTGAAGCTTTCTTT
J: TRBJ1-1
D: NA
size: NA
V: TRBV10-3

CDR3: CASRGSGGAGGTQYF
DNA: TGTGCCAGTAGGGGTAGCGGGGGGGCTGGAGGGACCCAGTACTTC
J: TRBJ2-5
D: TRBD2
size: NA
V: TRBV19

CDR3: CASSPRITDTQYF
DNA: TGCGCCAGCAGCCCCCGGATCACAGATACGCAGTATTTT
J: TRBJ2-3
D: NA
size: NA
V: TRBV4-3

CDR3: CASSSRTALNYGYTF
DNA: TGTGCCAGCAGCTCGCGGACAGCTCTTAACTATGGCTACACCTTC
J: TRBJ1-2
D: NA
size: NA
V: TRBV11-2

CDR3: CASSLATGYYGYTF
DNA: TGTGCCAGCAGCTTGGCCACCGGTTACTATGGCTACACCTTC
J: TRBJ1-2
D: NA
size: NA
V: TRBV5-4